This T cell receptor beta chain was recorded in a study of T cells in localized non-small cell lung cancer. Generated by immunoSEQ multiplex PCR, the TCRdb table keeps only in-frame clones and is missing some. The sample records 5,500 to 7,000 clones, more than 40% being singletons. This sequence originates from a man between 40 and 70 years old with stage I lung adenocarcinoma. The input for sequencing was lymph node tissue, taken before any cancer treatment.

The CDR3 bases are TGTGCCAGCAGCTTAGTAGGGGGCGCAGGGGAAAAACTGTTTTTT. Encoded protein: CASSLVGGAGEKLFF. The rearrangement joins TRBV11-3 to TRBJ1-4; TRBD1 matches 7 bases. CDR1 is SGHNT, CDR2 YENEEA, per germline. This CDR3 is built from 15 residues. J lost 8 bases, V lost 1 base, and 7 bases had no gene match.